The 2 T cell receptor beta chains below all came from one sample that was sequenced in a study of blood T cell repertoires in COVID-19. Profiled with immunoSEQ multiplex PCR; TCRdb holds only in-frame clones, not every one. The sample consists of approximately 150,000 clones, approximately 88% of them appearing once. The sample was peripheral blood. Receptor source: a woman between 50 and 59 years old with acute or convalescent COVID-19.

This clone has only a few counts. This chain links TRBV12-3 or TRBV12-4 with TRBJ1-1; TRBD1 agrees at 8 bases. Trimming removed 2 bases from V and 5 bases from J; junction bases left unmatched: 1. The CDR3 is 13 residues long. The CDR3 DNA sequence: TGTGCCAGCAGTTTAAACAGGGGGACTGAAGCTTTCTTT. This sequence encodes CASSLNRGTEAFF.

This chain joins TRBV3-1 (or the pseudogene TRBV3-2) and TRBJ1-3; no firm D call. V was trimmed by 5 bases and J by 0 bases, leaving 14 bases between them. The CDR3 is made up of 16 amino acids. CDR1 is LGHDT and CDR2 is YNNKEL in the germline V gene (reference sequence). In DNA form, the CDR3 reads TGTGCCAGCAGCTATTCCATCGAGCTCTCTGGAAACACCATATATTTT. Its protein is CASSYSIELSGNTIYF.